The T cell receptor beta chain described here comes from a study of OX40 agonist ivuxolimab in advanced cancers. Prior autoimmune disease or systemic immunosuppression barred patients. Peripheral blood came from all dose cohorts at three timepoints. The CDR3 has 13 residues. V lost 10 bases and J 7 bases, leaving 17 bases between the germline ends. The V gene's germline CDR1 is ENHRY and CDR2 SYGVKD. The assay was immunoSEQ multiplex PCR, and TCRdb's table has in-frame clones only and misses some. Of roughly 87,000 clones in the sample, roughly nine tenths are singletons; the top ten hold almost 8.5%.

Specimen: CD4+ or CD8+ T cells sorted from blood, collected in a trial of the OX40 agonist ivuxolimab. J is TRBJ2-1 and V is TRBV10-3, with TRBD2 as a possible D gene (6 bases). This clonotype originated in an adult with an advanced solid tumor such as melanoma, head and neck, liver or kidney cancer. The CDR3 DNA reads as TGTGCCAGCGGGGCAGGTGCAGCAAATGAGCAGTTCTTC. Translation: CASGAGAANEQFF.